This entry is about one TCR beta chain. Its antigen is as yet unknown. A multiplex PCR was run with 60 Vbeta primers and 13 Jbeta primers. TCRdb's copy holds only in-frame clones and misses some; the assay was immunoSEQ multiplex PCR. The table includes some 190,000 clones, about three quarters detected once. This entry is derived from a study of cytomegalovirus exposure and HLA in healthy donors. Study-level background: An earlier analysis identified 117 million unique TCR beta sequences in about 200 million T cells. About 85 million unique TCRs from HLA-typed donors were held in an early release of data. Study-wide points: Sequencing likely produced, as an artifact, a cluster of highly shared sequence variants. According to reports, the classifier identified cytomegalovirus status with high specificity and sensitivity.

The CDR3 contains 14 residues. CDR1 is SGHDT and CDR2 is YYEEEE in the germline V gene. Trimming shortened V by 1 base and J by 6 bases, and 11 bases separated the two germline ends. Sequencing was carried out using PBMCs. The chain couples TRBV5-6 to TRBJ1-5, with D unclear. This TCR was sampled from a woman aged 40 to 49 in good health and CMV-seronegative. The CDR3 DNA sequence: TGTGCCAGCAGCTTGAACGCTTTGCGTCAGCCCCAGCATTTT. This sequence encodes CASSLNALRQPQHF. Together with reference TRBV5-6 and TRBJ1-5, the CDR3 gives the full variable domain: DAGVTQSPTHLIKTRGQQVTLRCSPKSGHDTVSWYQQALGQGPQFIFQYYEEEERQRGNFPDRFSGHQFPNYSSELNVNALLLGDSALYLCASSLNALRQPQHFGDGTRLSIL.